The T cell receptor beta chain described here comes from a study of shared clonotypes between healthy human individuals. About the study: Per donor, CD8 memory used one plate, CD8 naive used two, CD4 memory used three and CD4 naive used three. Study-level findings and limits: Blood was the only sampled material, and tissue repertoires likely differ.

A CD45RA+ naive subset and a CD45RA-negative memory subset were split from CD4+ cells. For this clone: The antigen is not known.

For each subset, genomic DNA was distributed in equal portions over several immunoSEQ plates. Generated by immunoSEQ multiplex PCR, the TCRdb table keeps only in-frame clones and is missing some. This table holds millions of clones, 85% to 95% found once. The CDR3 loop spans 13 amino acids. Trimming stripped 2 bases from V and 1 base from J, with 5 bases between. The germline V gene encodes CDR1 MGHDK and CDR2 SYGVNS. Material for sequencing was naive CD4+ T cells sorted from blood. Subset meaning: CD45RA+ positively selected. The TCR was taken from a man younger than 30 in good health. The chain recombines TRBV25-1 with TRBJ1-1, with D hard to call. Here the CDR3 DNA reads TGTGCCAGCAGTGAACTCTCGAACACTGAAGCTTTCTTT. It is translated as CASSELSNTEAFF.